This note documents a single TCR beta chain sequence. Its target is not known. This specimen belongs to a study of T cells in Graves' hyperthyroidism and ophthalmopathy. This CDR3 has 15 amino acids. V lost 6 bases, J lost 7 bases, and 10 bases stayed unmatched. Germline CDR1 is DFQATT and CDR2 is SNEGSKA (reference sequence). The study defined stable Graves' hyperthyroidism as no ophthalmopathy progression within 18 months. Amplification yielded TCR beta CDR3 regions, with RNA transcripts as the source. HTBI primers were the set used in a first-round RT-PCR of the TCR CDR3. TCRdb recomputed calls from the multiplex PCR reads with MiXCR, one row per CDR3 protein. The table includes 350,000 to 400,000 distinct CDR3 sequences, around 14% detected once. Study findings and constraints: Most expanded thyroid clonotypes above 0.001 recurred in blood.

The chain combines TRBV20-1 with TRBJ2-1, with 12 nucleotides matching TRBD2. This receptor was identified in a woman aged 25-40 years with Graves' hyperthyroidism. What was sequenced was blood. The CDR3 sequence is CSAQTSGSPRNEQFF. The DNA for the CDR3 is TGCAGTGCACAGACTAGCGGGAGCCCCCGGAATGAGCAGTTCTTC.